This T cell receptor beta chain comes out of a study of control samples from healthy donors and cancer patients. The CDR3 has 13 residues. The V gene's germline CDR1 is ENHRY and CDR2 SYGVKD. V dropped 1 base and J dropped 8 bases, with 8 bases sitting between them. The data were produced by immunoSEQ multiplex PCR, yet TCRdb's version contains in-frame clones alone and is incomplete. Among about 80,000 clones listed, 80% to 90% were seen once. The rearrangement links TRBV10-3 to TRBJ2-2; no reliable D call. The sequence derives from a man aged 60 to 69 with head and neck cancer. The sample consisted of PBMCs. In DNA form, the CDR3 reads TGTGCCATCAGTGAGTTGGATCGGGGGGAGCTGTTTTTT. This codes for CAISELDRGELFF.